This record looks at one T cell receptor (beta chain) sequence and its context. The sample originates from a study of control samples from healthy donors and cancer patients. Method: immunoSEQ multiplex PCR; TCRdb's copy keeps in-frame clones and lacks some. The sample lists over 100,000 clones, about nine tenths seen once, with 3.4% in the top ten. The receptor's source is a man aged 40-49 years in good health. The sequenced sample consisted of blood.

The CDR3 nucleotides are TGTGCCAGCAGCTTAGCGAAGGGACAGAACTATGGCTACACCTTC. Its protein is CASSLAKGQNYGYTF. This sequence joins TRBV7-9 and TRBJ1-2; 7 positions match TRBD1. Germline CDR1 SEHNR, CDR2 FQNEAQ (reference sequence). This CDR3 has 15 residues. Trimming took 0 bases from V and 2 from J; bases not matched to a gene: 3.